A single sample gave rise to the 5 T cell receptor beta chains below, sequenced in a study of blood T cell repertoires in COVID-19. Assay: immunoSEQ multiplex PCR; the TCRdb copy retains only in-frame clones and omits some. This table holds some 47,000 clones, around 88% found once. The material sequenced was peripheral blood. All receptors derive from an older woman with acute or convalescent COVID-19.

This rearrangement joins TRBV18 to TRBJ1-1; maybe TRBD1 (5 bases). Trimming shortened V by 6 bases and J by 1 base, and 15 bases separated the two germline ends. This CDR3 is built from 15 residues. Germline-derived CDR1 and CDR2 are KGHSH and LQKENI. This CDR3 is CASSPNGGQNTEAFF. The CDR3 DNA reads TGTGCCAGCTCGCCTAACGGGGGTCAGAACACTGAAGCTTTCTTT.

The chain links TRBV28 to TRBJ1-1; 10 bases map to TRBD1. Trimming removed 5 bases from V and 1 base from J; junction bases left unmatched: 7. This CDR3 contains 16 residues. CDR1 MDHEN and CDR2 SYDVKM come from the germline V gene. CDR3 DNA: TGTGCCAGCAGTCGAAGAGACAGGGGGCCGAACACTGAAGCTTTCTTT. Protein sequence: CASSRRDRGPNTEAFF.

The gene calls are TRBV3-1 (or the pseudogene TRBV3-2) and TRBJ2-1, with 8 bases lining up with TRBD2. Trimming took 0 bases from V and 7 from J; bases not matched to a gene: 8. Germline V lookup: CDR1 LGHDT, CDR2 YNNKEL (reference sequence). The CDR3 spans 16 residues. CDR3 DNA: TGTGCCAGCAGCCAAGATACGCGGGGGGCCCCTAATGAGCAGTTCTTC. Protein sequence: CASSQDTRGAPNEQFF.

V and J are TRBV5-1 and TRBJ2-5; the D gene is possibly TRBD1 (6 bases). The V end lost 2 bases, the J end lost 1 base, and 12 bases lay between the germline ends. This CDR3 has 15 residues. Germline values: CDR1 SGHRS, CDR2 YFSETQ. The CDR3 bases are TGCGCCAGCAGCTTATCAGGGGCTTTCCAAGAGACCCAGTACTTC. As protein: CASSLSGAFQETQYF.

The V gene is TRBV19, the J gene TRBJ2-5, with TRBD1 matching over 8 bases. This CDR3 is built from 16 residues. Trimming cost V 4 bases and J 0 bases; bases outside gene matches: 7. Germline loops: CDR1 LNHDA, CDR2 SQIVND (reference sequence). The CDR3 DNA reads TGTGCCAGTAGTACCCGGACAGGGATGTACCAAGAGACCCAGTACTTC. It codes for CASSTRTGMYQETQYF.